Listed here are 3 T cell receptor beta chains from one sample, sequenced in a study of control samples from healthy donors and cancer patients. Produced via immunoSEQ multiplex PCR; TCRdb's table is partial and in-frame only. Among 150,000 or so clones listed, more than 85% were seen once. Sequencing was performed on blood. These receptors were obtained from a man aged 18 to 30 in good health.

The V call is TRBV15, the J call TRBJ1-1; no clear D. V was clipped by 0 bases and J by 7 bases, with 15 bases between them. The CDR3 length is 15 residues. Germline V gene lookup returns CDR1 LNHNV and CDR2 YYDKDF (reference sequence). In nucleotides, the CDR3 is TGTGCCACCAGCAGAGAGGTAGCAGGCCACGTTGAAGCTTTCTTT. Amino acid sequence: CATSREVAGHVEAFF.

This clone was detected once. This CDR3 is CASSLGAGGTDTQYF. The DNA for the CDR3 is TGTGCCAGCAGCTTAGGGGCGGGAGGTACAGATACGCAGTATTTT. This chain connects TRBV7-6 to TRBJ2-3; 8 positions agree with TRBD2. The CDR3 runs to 15 residues. The V gene's germline CDR1 is SGHVS and CDR2 FNYEAQ. Trimming cost V 1 base and J 3 bases; bases outside gene matches: 3.

The chain employs TRBV20-1 and TRBJ1-5; D might be TRBD1 (5 bases). V was pared by 3 bases and J by 3 bases, with 12 bases between. Germline CDR1 and CDR2: DFQATT and SNEGSKA (reference sequence). This CDR3 spans 14 amino acids. The CDR3 loop reads CSASKGYDNQPQHF. The CDR3 DNA follows: TGCAGTGCTAGTAAGGGGTACGACAATCAGCCCCAGCATTTT.